This T cell receptor (beta chain) was observed in a study of blood T cell repertoires in COVID-19. Under the authors' procedure: How many nucleated cells were present was estimated from reference gene primer amplification. TCRdb keeps only in-frame clones here, not all; method: immunoSEQ multiplex PCR. The D gene and trimming were derived from the DNA, and the V and J assignments and clone size from that table. The sample contains 200,000 to 250,000 clones, around 88% of which appear only once. Trimming removed 0 bases at V and 0 bases at J, with 9 bases between. Germline V gene sequence: CDR1 KGHSH, CDR2 LQKENI. The CDR3 extends over 16 amino acids.

Sequenced material: PBMCs or T cells enriched from blood (not recorded which). This chain links TRBV18 with TRBJ1-3; D is ambiguous. This clonotype was sampled from a woman aged 45-65 years who had recovered from COVID-19. CDR3 region: CASSPPSLGSGNTIYF. CDR3 nucleotides: TGTGCCAGCTCACCACCGAGTCTAGGCTCTGGAAACACCATATATTTT.